One and the same sample provided the 27 T cell receptor beta chains below, sequenced in a study of T-cell memory formation after mild COVID-19. MiXCR, applied by TCRdb to the 5' RACE reads, yields one record per CDR3 protein. Of under 200,000 distinct CDR3 sequences listed, 25% to 40% are singletons. Sample: PBMCs or a T cell subset sorted from them (not recorded which). These receptors all come from an adult woman who had mild COVID-19 (a few samples of this study predate the infection). Cell type and time point are not known.

The V call is TRBV10-3, the J call TRBJ2-3, with 10 bases that match TRBD1. Germline V gene sequence: CDR1 ENHRY, CDR2 SYGVKD. The CDR3 totals 16 residues. V lost 4 bases and J lost 0; bases outside the gene matches: 4. CDR3 residues: CAISVGTGASTDTQYF. The CDR3 DNA sequence: TGTGCCATCAGTGTCGGGACAGGGGCTAGCACAGATACGCAGTATTTT.

J is TRBJ2-7 and V is TRBV6-5; 9 bases match TRBD1. This CDR3 has 14 residues. Germline CDR1 reads MNHEY; CDR2 reads SVGAGI. V gave up 6 bases and J gave up 5 bases; unmatched junction bases: 8. CDR3 sequence reads: CASRGTGYPHEQYF. CDR3 coding DNA: TGTGCCAGCAGGGGGACAGGGTACCCCCACGAGCAGTACTTC.

The V gene is TRBV12-3 or TRBV12-4, the J gene TRBJ2-3; D perhaps matches TRBD2 (7 bases). The CDR3 consists of 14 residues. The V and J ends lost 3 bases and 4 bases respectively, with 11 bases between them. CDR3 loop: CASSLGGTPDTQYF. CDR3 in DNA: TGTGCCAGCAGTTTGGGGGGGACACCAGATACGCAGTATTTT.

This rearrangement joins TRBV3-1 to TRBJ2-3; D is possibly TRBD1 (5 bases). Between the trimmed V and J ends, which lost 0 bases and 4 bases, there was a span of 14 bases. CDR3 length equals 16 residues. The V gene's germline CDR1 is LGHDT and CDR2 YNNKEL (reference sequence). As DNA, the CDR3 is TGTGCCAGCAGCCAAGATTTAAGGGGTTGGTCAGATACGCAGTATTTT. This translates into CASSQDLRGWSDTQYF.

This clonotype has more than one count but fewer than ten. The chain uses TRBV20-1 and TRBJ2-2; D ambiguous. Trimming took off 3 bases at V and 0 bases at J, with 5 bases between the two ends. The CDR3 runs to 13 residues. CDR1 and CDR2 (germline): DFQATT, SNEGSKA (reference sequence). The CDR3 nucleotides are TGCAGTGCTAGTGAAGCGAACACCGGGGAGCTGTTTTTT. Translated, it gives CSASEANTGELFF.

The chain joins TRBV5-1 to TRBJ2-3, with a weak D call TRBD1 (6 bases). Trimming took off 5 bases at V and 1 base at J, with 14 bases between the two ends. CDR3 length: 15 amino acids. The germline V gene encodes CDR1 SGHRS and CDR2 YFSETQ. The DNA for the CDR3 is TGCGCCAGCAGGAGAGCCAGGGGTGGCACAGATACGCAGTATTTT. It encodes CASRRARGGTDTQYF.

The V gene is TRBV29-1, the J gene TRBJ1-4; 8 bases agree with TRBD1. Trimming removed 7 bases from V and 8 bases from J; junction bases left unmatched: 12. CDR3 length: 14 amino acids. Germline loops: CDR1 SQVTM, CDR2 ANQGSEA. CDR3 protein: CSALGQGLGEKLFF. For the CDR3, the DNA is TGCAGCGCCCTAGGACAGGGACTAGGGGAAAAACTGTTTTTT. The full variable domain, rest sourced from reference TRBV29-1 and TRBJ1-4, is SAVISQKPSRDICQRGTSLTIQCQVDSQVTMMFWYRQQPGQSLTLIATANQGSEATYESGFVIDKFPISRPNLTFSTLTVSNMSPEDSSIYLCSALGQGLGEKLFFGSGTQLSVL.

V is TRBV30 and J is TRBJ1-1; D may be TRBD1 (5 bases). The CDR3 totals 15 residues. Germline assignment: CDR1 GTSNPN and CDR2 SVGIG (reference sequence). V was pared by 0 bases and J by 1 base, with 12 bases between. CDR3 coding DNA: TGTGCCTGGAGTGTACGCGGACACCAGAACACTGAAGCTTTCTTT. It yields the protein CAWSVRGHQNTEAFF. The entire variable domain, with the rest obtained from reference TRBV30 and TRBJ1-1, is as follows: SQTIHQWPATLVQPVGSPLSLECTVEGTSNPNLYWYRQAAGRGLQLLFYSVGIGQISSEVPQNLSASRPQDRQFILSSKKLLLSDSGFYLCAWSVRGHQNTEAFFGQGTRLTVV.

This clonotype was observed a few times. This chain joins TRBV7-2 and TRBJ1-3, with a tentative D call TRBD1 (6 bases). V was pared by 5 bases and J by 6 bases, with 14 bases between. The CDR3 is 14 amino acids. CDR1 is SGHTA and CDR2 is FQGNSA in the germline V gene. The CDR3 loop is CASSLQGRVNTIYF. The DNA of the CDR3 is TGTGCCAGCAGCCTACAGGGTCGGGTAAACACCATATATTTT.

The chain carries TRBV15 and TRBJ1-1, with no clear D. V lost 1 base to trimming and J lost 0 bases, with 15 bases between them. The CDR3 spans 17 residues. Germline loops: CDR1 LNHNV, CDR2 YYDKDF (reference sequence). Here the CDR3 DNA reads TGTGCCACCAGCAGAGCGGGTGCGGGTCTGATGAACACTGAAGCTTTCTTT. This codes for CATSRAGAGLMNTEAFF.

V and J are TRBV7-9 and TRBJ1-1, with D perhaps matching TRBD1 (5 bases). The CDR3 has 14 residues. The germline V gene has CDR1 SEHNR and CDR2 FQNEAQ (reference sequence). V lost 5 bases and J lost 5, with 15 bases in between. CDR3: CASSTPEGWTEAFF. CDR3 sequence (DNA): TGTGCCAGCAGCACCCCGGAGGGGTGGACTGAAGCTTTCTTT.

This clonotype was seen many times. The V call is TRBV2, the J call TRBJ2-1; TRBD2 agrees at 7 bases. The CDR3 consists of 17 residues. Unmatched junction bases numbered 12, after V lost 0 bases and J lost 7 bases. Germline CDR1 reads SNHLY; CDR2 reads FYNNEI. CDR3 bases: TGTGCCAGCAGTGAAGCGGTCTACGGGAGGAAGAAAAATGAGCAGTTCTTC. Its protein is CASSEAVYGRKKNEQFF.

Written as DNA, the CDR3 is TGCGCCAGCAGCTTGGCCGTGCCAGCCAAAAACATTCAGTACTTC. It specifies CASSLAVPAKNIQYF. The chain has TRBV5-1 and TRBJ2-4, with unresolved D. The CDR3 covers 15 residues. Trimming took 0 bases from V and 0 from J, leaving 7 bases between them. CDR1 is SGHRS, CDR2 YFSETQ, per germline.

This clonotype was picked up one time. Written as DNA, the CDR3 is TGTGCCAGCAGCTTAGCGGGGGGACACCATAACTATGGCTACACCTTC. It specifies CASSLAGGHHNYGYTF. The chain is built from TRBV7-6 and TRBJ1-2; TRBD1 is a possible D gene (6 bases). V was shortened by 0 bases and J by 1 base, with 12 bases between the two germline ends. The CDR3 is 16 amino acids. Germline V gene sequence: CDR1 SGHVS, CDR2 FNYEAQ.

The gene calls are TRBV6-6 and TRBJ1-5; 9 bases align to TRBD1. CDR1 and CDR2 from the germline V gene are MNHNY and SVGAGI (reference sequence). With V trimmed by 5 bases and J by 0 bases, 20 bases remained unmatched. The CDR3 runs 21 residues. This CDR3 reads CASSVRGIWTGEKFSNQPQHF. The DNA of the CDR3 is TGTGCCAGCAGTGTCCGGGGGATCTGGACAGGGGAGAAATTTAGCAATCAGCCCCAGCATTTT.

The J gene is TRBJ2-3, the V gene TRBV7-7; the D is unclear. The CDR3 loop spans 13 amino acids. Deletions cut 3 bases from V and 3 bases from J, with 7 bases between. Germline V gene data show CDR1 as SSHAT and CDR2 as FNYEAQ (reference sequence). The DNA for the CDR3 is TGTGCCAGCAGCTTTCAGGTTACAGATACGCAGTATTTT. Its translation: CASSFQVTDTQYF. The whole variable domain, filled in from reference TRBV7-7 and TRBJ2-3, reads GAGVSQSPRYKVTKRGQDVTLRCDPISSHATLYWYQQALGQGPEFLTYFNYEAQPDKSGLPSDRFSAERPEGSISTLTIQRTEQRDSAMYRCASSFQVTDTQYFGPGTRLTVL.

A few counts support this clonotype. The genes are TRBV6-2 or TRBV6-3 and TRBJ2-3; D unresolved. Germline loops: CDR1 MNHEY, CDR2 SVGEGT. This CDR3 has 11 amino acids. Trimming removed 7 bases from V and 1 base from J, with 3 bases in between. CDR3 loop: CASKRTDTQYF. The CDR3 DNA reads TGTGCCAGCAAACGCACAGATACGCAGTATTTT.

The rearrangement links TRBV6-5 to TRBJ2-3; a possible D gene is TRBD2 (6 bases). Germline loops: CDR1 MNHEY, CDR2 SVGAGI. V gave up 0 bases and J gave up 2 bases, with 9 bases separating them. The CDR3 extends over 15 amino acids. The CDR3 coding sequence is TGTGCCAGCAGTTACTCGGGGGGATACACAGATACGCAGTATTTT. Protein product: CASSYSGGYTDTQYF.

This chain connects TRBV10-3 to TRBJ2-1; TRBD1 agrees at 7 bases. Germline-derived CDR1 and CDR2 are ENHRY and SYGVKD. J was trimmed by 10 bases and V by 5 bases; bases with no gene match: 14. The CDR3 consists of 15 residues. DNA of the CDR3: TGTGCCATCAGTACCGGGACAGTAAGAGGAACGGAGCAGTTCTTC. Protein product: CAISTGTVRGTEQFF.

This clonotype occurred a few times. V usage is TRBV3-1 and J usage is TRBJ1-4; tentative D call: TRBD1 (5 bases). V gave up 0 bases and J gave up 0 bases, with 17 bases separating them. Germline V CDR1 and CDR2: LGHDT, YNNKEL (reference sequence). This CDR3 spans 19 amino acids. CDR3 loop: CASSQDSGPGLATNEKLFF. The CDR3 DNA reads as TGTGCCAGCAGCCAAGATTCGGGACCCGGCCTTGCAACTAATGAAAAACTGTTTTTT.

This chain connects TRBV12-3 or TRBV12-4 to TRBJ2-5; D is ambiguous. The CDR3 sequence is 13 residues long. The germline V and J ends were trimmed by 3 bases and 5 bases, with 10 bases remaining between them. The CDR3 nucleotides are TGTGCCAGCAGTTTTGGCTACCGGGAGACCCAGTACTTC. As protein: CASSFGYRETQYF.

This clonotype showed up just a few times. This chain links TRBV12-3 or TRBV12-4 with TRBJ2-7; D unclear. The CDR3 runs to 15 residues. Trimming took off 3 bases at V and 0 bases at J, with 12 bases between the two ends. CDR3 region: CASSFHGLRSYEQYF. In DNA form, the CDR3 reads TGTGCCAGCAGTTTTCACGGTCTCCGCTCCTACGAGCAGTACTTC.

V usage is TRBV6-5 and J usage is TRBJ2-5; possibly TRBD2 for D (6 bases). CDR1 MNHEY and CDR2 SVGAGI come from the germline V gene. This CDR3 has 12 amino acids. The V end was cut by 6 bases, the J end by 3 bases, with 8 bases between. The CDR3 nucleotides are TGTGCCAGCAGCGGCGGGAAAGAGACCCAGTACTTC. It encodes CASSGGKETQYF.

This clonotype showed up just a few times. This chain's CDR3 is CASSVILYNGESGELFF. The DNA of the CDR3 is TGTGCCAGCAGCGTAATTCTCTACAATGGGGAATCCGGGGAGCTGTTTTTT. V usage is TRBV9 and J usage is TRBJ2-2; D call uncertain. The CDR3 length is 17 residues. The germline CDR1 and CDR2 sequences are SGDLS and YYNGEE. V dropped 1 base and J dropped 6 bases, with 19 bases sitting between them.

This clonotype occurred a few times. CDR3 sequence: CASKGASTGELFF. In DNA form, the CDR3 reads TGTGCCAGCAAAGGGGCAAGTACCGGGGAGCTGTTTTTT. The chain employs TRBV12-3 or TRBV12-4 and TRBJ2-2; a weak D match, TRBD1 (5 bases). V was pared by 7 bases and J by 5 bases, with 11 bases between. The CDR3 sequence is 13 residues long.

This clonotype was observed a few times. The chain carries TRBV4-1 and TRBJ2-7; 8 bases map to TRBD1. This CDR3 comprises 16 residues. The J segment lost 1 base and the V segment lost 3 bases, leaving 8 bases of the junction unmatched. Per germline, CDR1 MGHRA and CDR2 YSYEKL. The DNA for the CDR3 is TGCGCCAGCAGCCACCTAGGGCAGGGGGCGTCCTACGAGCAGTACTTC. Its translation is CASSHLGQGASYEQYF.

The chain has TRBV4-3 and TRBJ2-3; TRBD2 aligns across 7 bases. The CDR3 is 17 amino acids. V was clipped by 3 bases and J by 2 bases; unmatched bases: 11. The germline gives CDR1 LGHNA, CDR2 YSLEER. In nucleotides, the CDR3 is TGCGCCAGCAGCCACGCACTCGGGCGGGAGACCACAGATACGCAGTATTTT. This translates into CASSHALGRETTDTQYF.